This T cell receptor (beta chain) is drawn from a study of T cell changes during pregnancy in multiple sclerosis (dated by TCRdb to between 2018 and 2021). About the investigation overall: Changes in the T cell repertoire over the course of pregnancy were examined in this study in women with multiple sclerosis.

Receptor amplification or capture employed the immunoSEQ multiplex PCR assay. What TCRdb holds here is the immuneACCESS table cut down to in-frame rearrangements. Part of the clones is not present; checked against another copy, under half of the missing clones reflect an unresolved V gene, and the others are unexplained. Recorded for this sample are about 75,000 clones; 70% to 90% of them occurred a single time. The ten largest make up 0.9% of the sample. Of note for this clone: There is no known antigen for this receptor. Base quality data are lacking; no much larger clone is found one base away.

CDR1 is given as SGHTA and CDR2 as FQGNSA, both from the germline V gene. Between the V and J ends, shortened by 4 bases and 4 bases respectively, the junction contains 11 bases. Counted from cysteine to phenylalanine, this CDR3 has 14 amino acids. CDR3 DNA only is kept here, 42 bases in frame from base 1. The sample in question was peripheral blood, obtained in the first trimester of pregnancy. The source of this sequence is a female donor in good health, enrolled as a control in a pregnancy study. The chain was built from TRBV7-2 and TRBJ2-4; the D gene remains uncertain. The CDR3 sequence is CASSSIVRKNIQYF. The DNA sequence is given as TGTGCCAGCAGCTCCATAGTCCGGAAAAACATTCAGTACTTC.